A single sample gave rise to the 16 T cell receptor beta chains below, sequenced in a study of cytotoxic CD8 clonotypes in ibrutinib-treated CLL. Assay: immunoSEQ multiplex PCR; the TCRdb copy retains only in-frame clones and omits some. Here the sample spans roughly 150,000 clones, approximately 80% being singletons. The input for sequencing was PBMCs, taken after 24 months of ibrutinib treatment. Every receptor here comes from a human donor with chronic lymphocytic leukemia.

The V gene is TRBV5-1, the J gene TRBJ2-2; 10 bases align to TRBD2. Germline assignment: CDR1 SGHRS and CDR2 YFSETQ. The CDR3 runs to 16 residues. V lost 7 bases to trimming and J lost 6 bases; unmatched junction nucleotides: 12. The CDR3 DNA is TGCGCCAGCCGATGGGCAGGGACTAGCGTTTCCGGGGAGCTGTTTTTT. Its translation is CASRWAGTSVSGELFF.

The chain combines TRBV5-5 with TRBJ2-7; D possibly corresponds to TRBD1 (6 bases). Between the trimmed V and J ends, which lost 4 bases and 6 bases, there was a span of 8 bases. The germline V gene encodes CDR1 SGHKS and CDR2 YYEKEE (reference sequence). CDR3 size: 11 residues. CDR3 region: CASSQGSEQYF. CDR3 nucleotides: TGTGCCAGCAGCCAGGGGTCCGAGCAGTACTTC.

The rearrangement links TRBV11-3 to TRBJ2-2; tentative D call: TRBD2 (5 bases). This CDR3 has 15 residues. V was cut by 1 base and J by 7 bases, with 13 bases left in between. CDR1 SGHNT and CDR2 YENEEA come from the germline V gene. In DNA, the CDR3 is TGTGCCAGCAGCTTAGGTGCGGCAGAGGGCGGGGAGCTGTTTTTT. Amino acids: CASSLGAAEGGELFF. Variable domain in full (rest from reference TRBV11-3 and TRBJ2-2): EAGVVQSPRYKIIEKKQPVAFWCNPISGHNTLYWYLQNLGQGPELLIRYENEEAVDDSQLPKDRFSAERLKGVDSTLKIQPAELGDSAVYLCASSLGAAEGGELFFGEGSRLTVL.

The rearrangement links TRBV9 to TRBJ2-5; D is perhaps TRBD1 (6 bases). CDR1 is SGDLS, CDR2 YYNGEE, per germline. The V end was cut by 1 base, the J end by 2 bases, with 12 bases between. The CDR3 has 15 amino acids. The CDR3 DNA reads TGTGCCAGCAGCGTATTTCCAGGGGCGCAAGAGACCCAGTACTTC. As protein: CASSVFPGAQETQYF.

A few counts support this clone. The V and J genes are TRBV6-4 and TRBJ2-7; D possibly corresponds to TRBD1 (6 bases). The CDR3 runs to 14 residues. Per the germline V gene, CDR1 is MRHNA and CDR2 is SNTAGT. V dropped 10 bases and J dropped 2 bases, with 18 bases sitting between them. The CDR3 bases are TGTGCCACCACAAGGGGGTCATCTCCCTACGAGCAGTACTTC. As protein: CATTRGSSPYEQYF.

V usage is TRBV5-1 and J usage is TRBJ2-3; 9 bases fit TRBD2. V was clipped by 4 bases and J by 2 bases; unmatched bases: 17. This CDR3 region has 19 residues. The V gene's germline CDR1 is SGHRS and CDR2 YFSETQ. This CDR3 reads CASSRGRGSGGLHTDTQYF. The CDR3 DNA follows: TGCGCCAGCAGCCGCGGGCGAGGTAGCGGGGGCCTACACACAGATACGCAGTATTTT.

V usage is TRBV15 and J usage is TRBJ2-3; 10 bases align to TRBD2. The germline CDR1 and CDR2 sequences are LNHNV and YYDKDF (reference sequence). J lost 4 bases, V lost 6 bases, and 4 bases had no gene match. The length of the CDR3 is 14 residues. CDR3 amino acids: CATRSGGEADTQYF. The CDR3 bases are TGTGCCACCAGGAGCGGGGGGGAGGCAGATACGCAGTATTTT.

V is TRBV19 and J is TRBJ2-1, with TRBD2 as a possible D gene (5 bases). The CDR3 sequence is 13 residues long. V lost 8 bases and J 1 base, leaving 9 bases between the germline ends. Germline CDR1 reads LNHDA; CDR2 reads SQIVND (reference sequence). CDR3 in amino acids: CASVSGSYNEQFF. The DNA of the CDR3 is TGTGCCAGTGTAAGCGGTTCCTACAATGAGCAGTTCTTC. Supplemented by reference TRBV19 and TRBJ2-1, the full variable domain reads DGGITQSPKYLFRKEGQNVTLSCEQNLNHDAMYWYRQDPGQGLRLIYYSQIVNDFQKGDIAEGYSVSREKKESFPLTVTSAQKNPTAFYLCASVSGSYNEQFFGPGTRLTVL.

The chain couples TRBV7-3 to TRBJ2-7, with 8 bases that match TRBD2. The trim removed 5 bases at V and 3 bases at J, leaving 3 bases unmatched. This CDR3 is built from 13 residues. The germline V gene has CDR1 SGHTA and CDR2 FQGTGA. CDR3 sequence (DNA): TGTGCCAGCAGCGCCCGGGGGGGCTACGAGCAGTACTTC. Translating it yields CASSARGGYEQYF.

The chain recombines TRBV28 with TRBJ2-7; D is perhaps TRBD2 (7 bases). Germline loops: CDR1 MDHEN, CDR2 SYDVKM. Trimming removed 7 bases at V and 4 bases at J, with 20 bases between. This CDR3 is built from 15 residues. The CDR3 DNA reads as TGTGCCAGCACCCCTGCGTTGGGGAGGGGGTACGAGCAGTACTTC. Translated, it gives CASTPALGRGYEQYF.

In DNA, the CDR3 is TGCGCCAGCAGCCCGTCAACGAACACTGAAGCTTTCTTT. Its translation: CASSPSTNTEAFF. The chain carries TRBV5-1 and TRBJ1-1; D gene uncertain. The CDR3 runs to 13 residues. V shed 4 bases and J shed 1 base, with 8 bases lying between them. Per germline, CDR1 SGHRS and CDR2 YFSETQ.

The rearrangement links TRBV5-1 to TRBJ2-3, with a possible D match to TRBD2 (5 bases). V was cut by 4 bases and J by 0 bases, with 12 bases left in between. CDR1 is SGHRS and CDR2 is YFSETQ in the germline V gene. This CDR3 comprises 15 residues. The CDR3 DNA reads TGCGCCAGCAGCACAACCCCGGGGAGCACAGATACGCAGTATTTT. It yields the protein CASSTTPGSTDTQYF.

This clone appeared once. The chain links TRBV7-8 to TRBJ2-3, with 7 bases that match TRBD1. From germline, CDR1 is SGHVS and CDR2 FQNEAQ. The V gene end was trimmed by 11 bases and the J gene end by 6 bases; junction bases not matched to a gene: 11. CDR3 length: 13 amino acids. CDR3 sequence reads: CAAGPGGSDTQYF. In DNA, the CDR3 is TGTGCCGCCGGGCCAGGGGGATCTGATACGCAGTATTTT.

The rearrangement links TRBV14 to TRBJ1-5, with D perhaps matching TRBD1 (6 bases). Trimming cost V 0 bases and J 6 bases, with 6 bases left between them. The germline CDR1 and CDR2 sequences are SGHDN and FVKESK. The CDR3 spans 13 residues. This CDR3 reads CASSQDRGQPQHF. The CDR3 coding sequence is TGTGCCAGCAGCCAAGACAGGGGTCAGCCCCAGCATTTT.

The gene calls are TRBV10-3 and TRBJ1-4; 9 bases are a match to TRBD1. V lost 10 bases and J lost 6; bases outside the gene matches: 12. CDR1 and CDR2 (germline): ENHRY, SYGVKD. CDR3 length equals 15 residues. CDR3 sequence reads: CATRGGTGFYEKLFF. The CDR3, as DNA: TGTGCCACCCGGGGCGGGACAGGGTTTTATGAAAAACTGTTTTTT.

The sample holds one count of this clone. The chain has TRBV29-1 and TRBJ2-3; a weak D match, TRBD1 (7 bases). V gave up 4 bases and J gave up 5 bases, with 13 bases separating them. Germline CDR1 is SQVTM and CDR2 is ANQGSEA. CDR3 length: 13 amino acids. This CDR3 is CSVAEGAGDTQYF. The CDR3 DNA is TGCAGCGTTGCGGAGGGGGCTGGAGATACGCAGTATTTT.